The 2 T cell receptor beta chains below were found in one sample sequenced in a study of blood T cells in healthy people across ages (dated by TCRdb to between 2014 and 2017). The receptor library was made with 5' RACE. The run used an Illumina HiSeq 2500. A second PCR of roughly 6 to 11 cycles was run with a J-beta primer mix and a sample-barcoded 5' primer. Through fastp at Q25 and MiXCR, TCRdb rebuilt clones from the public reads, retaining in-frame beta chains. Identical CDR3 proteins give one entry, which carries the most common genes and DNA. The sample yields 800,000 to 950,000 distinct CDR3 sequences; around 48% were counted once. Jointly, the top ten make up 13% of the sample. The sequencing sample was made of blood. The receptors come from a man aged 25 to 40 in good health.

Points on this clonotype: A read error may account for a junction end that differs from germline. The chain joins TRBV6-1 to TRBJ2-1, with D tentatively TRBD1 or TRBD2 (5 bases each). This CDR3 is 16 amino acids long. Germline values: CDR1 MNHNS, CDR2 SASEGT. CDR3 in amino acids: CASSEGADFLEGEQFF. CDR3 bases: TGTGCCAGCAGCGAAGGGGCGGACTTTCTTGAAGGTGAGCAGTTCTTC.

The chain employs TRBV11-3 and TRBJ1-6, with TRBD1 matching over 8 bases. CDR1 and CDR2 (germline): SGHNT, YENEEA. This CDR3 comprises 16 residues. V was pared by 6 bases and J by 5 bases, with 9 bases of the junction left unmatched. CDR3 in DNA: TGTGCCAGCAGGCGACCAGGGGGCGGCCATAATTCACCCCTCCACTTT. Translating it yields CASRRPGGGHNSPLHF.